This T cell receptor (beta chain) was captured in a study of cytomegalovirus exposure and HLA in healthy donors. General observations from the study: The study labeled approximately 150 TCR beta chains cytomegalovirus-associated.

Comments on this clone: The antigen is unknown.

This PCR relied on a set of 60 Vbeta primers and 13 Jbeta primers. The protocol was immunoSEQ multiplex PCR, while the TCRdb copy is restricted to in-frame clones and leaves out a portion. The sample yields 150,000 to 200,000 clones, about 63% seen once. The receptor was isolated from a woman aged 35 to 49 in good health and CMV-seropositive. The specimen was PBMCs.

The CDR3 sequence: CASSPVAGGPDEQFF. Here the CDR3 DNA reads TGTGCCAGCAGCCCCGTAGCGGGAGGGCCCGATGAGCAGTTCTTC. The genes are TRBV7-3 and TRBJ2-1; TRBD2 matches 11 bases. The CDR3 runs 15 residues. CDR1 SGHTA and CDR2 FQGTGA come from the germline V gene. V shed 5 bases and J 8 bases; nucleotides not matched to a gene: 8.